This T cell receptor (beta chain) is drawn from a study of T cells after yellow fever vaccination. General study points: Contamination by abundant bulk-population clonotypes could be present in FACS-sorted repertoires. Subsequent booster samples again held most clones from primary vaccination (96% CD4, about 85% CD8).

The germline V gene has CDR1 SQVTM and CDR2 ANQGSEA. The CDR3 is 14 residues long. V was pared by 0 bases and J by 0 bases, with 8 bases between. Template switching with 5'RACE generated the TCR cDNA and added a universal primer site and UMIs. One entry per CDR3 protein results from TCRdb running MiXCR on the 5' RACE reads. Of about 96,000 distinct CDR3 sequences in the sample, more than 7.5% were seen once. This clonotype was counted many times. Here the sequenced sample was CD8+ T cells not binding an NS4B(214-222) dextramer, sorted from PBMCs, taken around 15 days after the first yellow fever vaccination. The chain couples TRBV29-1 to TRBJ2-5, with D hard to call. This receptor was obtained from a man aged 18 to 29 who received the YFV17D yellow fever vaccine. CDR3 amino acids: CSVEDERNQETQYF. CDR3 coding DNA: TGCAGCGTTGAAGATGAGAGGAACCAAGAGACCCAGTACTTC. The variable domain in full, with the rest retrieved from reference TRBV29-1 and TRBJ2-5, is SAVISQKPSRDICQRGTSLTIQCQVDSQVTMMFWYRQQPGQSLTLIATANQGSEATYESGFVIDKFPISRPNLTFSTLTVSNMSPEDSSIYLCSVEDERNQETQYFGPGTRLLVL.